This TCR beta chain comes out of a study of CD8+ T cells in alopecia areata. In its sample, this clone was seen many times. The antigen remains unidentified. Mouse germline and gene names are used. Other DNA sequences of this sample code for an identical CDR3. Sorting used CD4, CD8alpha, NKG2D, NKG2ACE and other markers on pooled cutaneous lymph node cells. The sequencing template was cDNA reverse transcribed from extracted RNA. The data were produced by immunoSEQ multiplex PCR, yet TCRdb's version contains in-frame clones alone and is incomplete. This repertoire holds approximately 300,000 clones, and none appear only once. Study results and caveats: An increase in clonality over normal scalp was evident in lesional scalp, especially alopecia totalis/universalis.

Material for sequencing was CD4+ T cells sorted from a lymph node. This sequence was found in a C3H/HeJ mouse with alopecia areata. Strain haplotype at MHC: H2-k.

Partial CDR3 DNA: TGTGCCAGCGGTGGGACAGGGAACTCC. This sequence encodes CASGGTGNS. The CDR3 in full is CASGGTGNSDYTF. This chain joins TRBV13-2 and TRBJ1-2; 8 bases are shared with TRBD1. The CDR3 is cut off 4 residues early in the read; its end comes from the germline J gene. CDR3 size: 13 residues. The trim removed 3 bases at V and 2 bases at J, leaving 0 bases unmatched. Per the germline V gene, CDR1 is NNHNN and CDR2 is SYGAGS (reference sequence).